A selection of T cell receptor beta chains follows, all from one sample in a study of early T cells in non-severe SARS-CoV-2 infection. From the 5' RACE reads, TCRdb called clonotypes with MiXCR, one entry per CDR3 protein. Here the sample spans under 70,000 distinct CDR3 sequences, more than 13% being singletons. The sample was whole blood, taken at baseline. The receptors derive from an adult who was a healthcare worker with PCR-confirmed SARS-CoV-2 infection or an uninfected control (not recorded which). CDR3s include the opening cysteine and the closing phenylalanine or tryptophan. The D gene is left open where the match is weak. Some rows have no size entry. The others give once, few or many, or a class for an expanded clone.

d_call j_call clone_size v_call cdr3_aa cdr3_nt
TRBD1 TRBJ1-2 many TRBV5-1 CASSFGPGQGDGYTF TGCGCCAGCAGCTTCGGACCGGGACAGGGGGATGGCTACACCTTC
- TRBJ2-3 - TRBV5-1 CASSLNGGTTDTQYF TGCGCCAGCAGCTTGAACGGCGGGACGACAGATACGCAGTATTTT
- TRBJ2-5 - TRBV5-6 CASSWRDSQETQYF TGTGCCAGCAGCTGGCGGGACAGTCAAGAGACCCAGTACTTC
- TRBJ2-1 - TRBV13 CASSLRQVTNEQFF TGTGCCAGCAGCTTGCGACAGGTCACTAATGAGCAGTTCTTC
- TRBJ2-1 few TRBV27 CASSRLAVNNEQFF TGTGCCAGCAGTAGATTAGCGGTTAACAATGAGCAGTTCTTC
- TRBJ2-1 - TRBV4-1 CASSQGVGEYNEQFF TGCGCCAGCAGCCAAGGGGTAGGGGAATACAATGAGCAGTTCTTC
- TRBJ1-2 - TRBV29-1 CSVADSSYGYTF TGCAGCGTTGCGGACAGCAGCTATGGCTACACCTTC
TRBD2 TRBJ2-1 few TRBV10-1 CASSQTSGANNEQFF TGCGCCAGCAGTCAAACTAGCGGGGCCAACAATGAGCAGTTCTTC
- TRBJ1-2 few TRBV11-2 CASSRLGSYGYTF TGTGCCAGCAGTCGACTTGGGAGCTATGGCTACACCTTC
TRBD2 TRBJ2-1 - TRBV5-1 CASSLWGLGSNEQFF TGCGCCAGCAGCTTGTGGGGACTAGGGTCAAATGAGCAGTTCTTC
- TRBJ2-7 few TRBV3-1 CASSQRTTSYEQYF TGTGCCAGCAGCCAACGCACTACCTCCTACGAGCAGTACTTC
- TRBJ2-7 - TRBV28 CASSLAGRYEQYF TGTGCCAGCAGCCTGGCAGGACGCTACGAGCAGTACTTC
- TRBJ1-1 few TRBV6-2/TRBV6-3 CASSLPGPVAFF TGTGCCAGCAGTCTGCCGGGCCCTGTGGCTTTCTTT
TRBD1 TRBJ2-5 few TRBV7-8 CASSLVSRTGLETQYF TGTGCCAGCAGCTTAGTATCGCGGACAGGGTTGGAGACCCAGTACTTC
TRBD1 TRBJ2-5 - TRBV7-9 CASSPVPGGSETQYF TGTGCCAGCAGCCCAGTGCCAGGGGGCAGCGAGACCCAGTACTTC
TRBD1 TRBJ1-4 few TRBV11-2 CASSSLTGVKNEKLFF TGTGCCAGCAGCTCCCTTACAGGGGTGAAGAATGAAAAACTGTTTTTT
- TRBJ2-1 few TRBV5-4 CASGIGERYNEQFF TGTGCCAGCGGCATTGGAGAACGGTACAATGAGCAGTTCTTC
- TRBJ2-5 - TRBV6-5 CASRDRERETQYF TGTGCCAGCAGGGACCGCGAGCGCGAGACCCAGTACTTC
- TRBJ1-5 - TRBV2 CASSELEFNQPQHF TGTGCCAGCAGTGAATTGGAGTTTAATCAGCCCCAGCATTTT
TRBD2 TRBJ2-7 - TRBV5-4 CASGRSGTNSYEQYF TGTGCCAGCGGCCGTAGCGGGACTAACTCCTACGAGCAGTACTTC
TRBD2 TRBJ2-3 few TRBV25-1 CASSASGSTDTQYF TGTGCCAGCAGTGCTAGCGGGAGCACAGATACGCAGTATTTT
TRBD1 TRBJ1-6 - TRBV28 CASSATGVASPLHF TGTGCCAGCAGTGCGACAGGGGTGGCATCACCCCTCCACTTT
- TRBJ1-5 few TRBV18 CASSPLSGNQPQHF TGTGCCAGCTCACCACTATCAGGGAATCAGCCCCAGCATTTT
TRBD1 TRBJ2-1 - TRBV24-1 CATSDSGTGGAEQFF TGTGCCACCAGTGATTCCGGGACAGGGGGTGCTGAGCAGTTCTTC
- TRBJ2-3 - TRBV4-1 CASSQEVASALSTDTQYF TGCGCCAGCAGCCAAGAAGTCGCCAGCGCCCTAAGCACAGATACGCAGTATTTT
- TRBJ1-3 - TRBV9 CASSVGGSSSGNTIYF TGTGCCAGCAGCGTAGGGGGCAGCTCCTCTGGAAACACCATATATTTT
TRBD1 TRBJ1-6 few TRBV20-1 CSASHGTENNSPLHF TGCAGTGCTAGTCACGGGACAGAGAATAATTCACCCCTCCACTTT
TRBD2 TRBJ2-5 - TRBV12-3/TRBV12-4 CASSPAVGLAGEETQYF TGTGCCAGCAGCCCAGCCGTCGGACTAGCGGGGGAAGAGACCCAGTACTTC
TRBD1 TRBJ2-3 - TRBV28 CASSRTGGYTHRGRTDTQYF TGTGCCAGCAGCCGAACAGGGGGCTACACACATAGAGGTCGAACAGATACGCAGTATTTT
- TRBJ1-5 - TRBV27 CASSLGNSNQPQHF TGTGCCAGCAGTTTGGGCAATAGCAATCAGCCCCAGCATTTT
TRBD1 TRBJ2-3 many TRBV7-6 CASSLGYRGSTDTQYF TGTGCCAGCAGCTTAGGATACAGGGGAAGCACAGATACGCAGTATTTT
- TRBJ2-7 many TRBV4-1 CASSLRPTGSNEQYF TGCGCCAGCAGCCTCCGTCCGACAGGTTCGAACGAGCAGTACTTC
- TRBJ2-7 - TRBV18 CASSPPQGGGYEQYF TGTGCCAGCTCACCACCCCAGGGTGGCGGCTACGAGCAGTACTTC
- TRBJ2-3 - TRBV28 CASSSGGRAGTQYF TGTGCCAGCAGTTCCGGCGGAAGGGCAGGAACGCAGTATTTT
- TRBJ2-3 - TRBV10-2 CASHHPPGTHTDTQYF TGCGCCAGCCATCATCCTCCAGGGACCCACACAGATACGCAGTATTTT
TRBD2 TRBJ2-7 - TRBV11-2 CASSTERGAAYEQYF TGTGCCAGCAGCACCGAGCGGGGGGCGGCCTACGAGCAGTACTTC
TRBD1 TRBJ1-2 - TRBV12-3/TRBV12-4 CASTPGQVNYGYTF TGTGCCAGCACCCCGGGACAGGTCAACTATGGCTACACCTTC
- TRBJ2-3 few TRBV7-6 CASAGHDFADTQYF TGTGCCAGCGCAGGACACGACTTCGCAGATACGCAGTATTTT
- TRBJ2-1 - TRBV27 CASSLNRYNEQFF TGTGCCAGCAGTTTGAACAGGTACAATGAGCAGTTCTTC
TRBD2 TRBJ2-1 many TRBV7-3 CASSPGLAGGDTFF TGTGCCAGCAGCCCAGGACTAGCGGGAGGGGACACGTTCTTC
- TRBJ2-6 - TRBV14 CASSQAYSGQRSGANVLTF TGTGCCAGCAGCCAAGCTTATTCGGGACAACGATCTGGGGCCAACGTCCTGACTTTC
TRBD1 TRBJ2-3 few TRBV7-6 CASRLTGVLGDTQYF TGTGCCAGCAGGTTAACAGGGGTGCTGGGAGATACGCAGTATTTT
- TRBJ1-3 - TRBV28 CASSIPGQPSSGNTIYF TGTGCCAGCAGTATCCCGGGACAACCATCCTCTGGAAACACCATATATTTT
- TRBJ2-7 - TRBV20-1 CSASQGSPLEQYF TGCAGTGCCAGTCAAGGTAGCCCGCTTGAGCAGTACTTC
- TRBJ1-3 few TRBV7-6 CASSQNSGNTIYF TGTGCCAGCAGTCAGAACTCTGGAAACACCATATATTTT
- TRBJ1-4 many TRBV4-1 CASSQVRLPEKLFF TGCGCCAGCAGCCAAGTACGATTACCCGAAAAACTGTTTTTT
- TRBJ2-5 few TRBV27 CASSLSGYGLLETQYF TGTGCCAGCAGTTTATCGGGATATGGTCTCCTCGAGACCCAGTACTTC
TRBD2 TRBJ2-5 many TRBV4-1 CASSQVSEAGGETQYF TGCGCCAGCAGCCAAGTCAGCGAAGCGGGAGGGGAGACCCAGTACTTC
- TRBJ1-1 few TRBV6-1 CASSENRGLTEAFF TGTGCCAGCAGTGAAAACCGGGGACTCACTGAAGCTTTCTTT
- TRBJ2-1 medium-sized TRBV20-1 CSARQLGGSSYNEQFF TGCAGTGCTAGACAGCTGGGTGGATCCTCCTACAATGAGCAGTTCTTC
- TRBJ2-7 few TRBV27 CASSLQDRSQGQYF TGTGCCAGCAGTTTGCAGGACAGATCACAGGGGCAGTACTTC
- TRBJ2-7 - TRBV3-1 CASSQEGGYEQYF TGTGCCAGCAGCCAAGAGGGGGGCTACGAGCAGTACTTC
TRBD2 TRBJ2-1 - TRBV29-1 CSVGGTGLAGNEQFF TGCAGCGTGGGAGGAACGGGACTAGCGGGCAATGAGCAGTTCTTC
- TRBJ1-6 many TRBV6-5 CASSGQNSPLHF TGTGCCAGCAGTGGACAAAATTCACCCCTCCACTTT
TRBD2 TRBJ2-1 many TRBV2 CASNGGGRYNEQFF TGTGCCAGCAACGGGGGAGGGAGGTACAATGAGCAGTTCTTC
- TRBJ1-5 many TRBV7-8 CASSLARGVSNQPQHF TGTGCCAGCAGCTTAGCGCGAGGGGTTAGCAATCAGCCCCAGCATTTT
- TRBJ2-1 many TRBV28 CASTLGSEGYNEQFF TGTGCCAGCACCCTTGGTAGCGAGGGATACAATGAGCAGTTCTTC
TRBD2 TRBJ2-3 few TRBV6-5 CASSYGLAGASDTQYF TGTGCCAGCAGTTATGGTCTAGCGGGGGCCTCAGATACGCAGTATTTT
TRBD1 TRBJ1-3 - TRBV4-1 CASSQEGGGQAGGNTIYF TGCGCCAGCAGCCAAGAAGGAGGGGGACAGGCCGGTGGAAACACCATATATTTT
- TRBJ1-2 - TRBV5-6 CASSLAGSHYGYTF TGTGCCAGCAGCTTGGCCGGCAGCCACTATGGCTACACCTTC